This record covers a single TCR beta chain. Its antigen is unidentified. Libraries were prepared by immunoSEQ multiplex PCR; TCRdb keeps only in-frame clonotypes and omits some of them. This table holds 400,000 to 500,000 clones, roughly 90% found once. This specimen comes from a study of Ad26.COV2.S vaccination and SARS-CoV-2 variants. Study-wide findings and caveats: Non-spike TCR breadth was similar in vaccine and placebo recipients. Individuals receiving vaccine had higher spike-specific TCR breadth than placebo recipients did.

The CDR3 loop spans 15 amino acids. V was pared by 5 bases and J by 2 bases, with 5 bases of the junction left unmatched. Germline-derived CDR1 and CDR2 are SGHTA and FQGTGA. Described treatment: around 19 received Ad26.COV2.S at low or high dose, single or two shots; 5 received placebo; per-sample allocation not given. It was on day 63 after the first vaccine or placebo injection that samples were taken. Ad26 vector vaccine expressed Wuhan-strain SARS-CoV-2 spike. The starting material was peripheral blood, obtained in a trial of Ad26.COV2.S vaccine versus placebo. The chain links TRBV7-3 to TRBJ2-3, with TRBD1 matching 9 bases. This clonotype was obtained from a person aged 18 to 65 who received the Ad26.COV2.S COVID-19 vaccine or a placebo. CDR3 nucleotides: TGTGCCAGCAGCGTACAGGGGGCCTTCACAGATACGCAGTATTTT. Its translation is CASSVQGAFTDTQYF.